This TCR beta chain was profiled in a study of high-grade serous ovarian cancer treatment subgroups. Study-level information: Samples averaged 14,192 reads and around 7,600 unique TCR beta rearrangements. General observations from the study: Higher neoantigen levels went with greater TCR clonal relatedness. Tumors within one patient showed repertoire similarity of roughly 0.11 to 0.8. Repertoire analysis covered CDR3 alone, not CDR1 or CDR2.

CDR1 and CDR2 from the germline V gene are SNHLY and FYNNEI. This CDR3 spans 14 amino acids. Between the trimmed V and J ends, which lost 3 bases and 5 bases, there was a span of 10 bases. Tumor tissue was taken before any definitive surgery or chemotherapy was given. Libraries were prepared by immunoSEQ multiplex PCR; TCRdb keeps only in-frame clonotypes and omits some of them. The repertoire includes about 30,000 clones, under 90% of them detected once, and about 2% sits in the top ten. As concerns this clone: As yet, its antigen is unknown.

The sequenced material came from tumor tissue. V and J are TRBV2 and TRBJ1-4; D is unresolved. The clonotype comes from a human donor with high-grade serous ovarian cancer. This CDR3 is CASSDGQDNEKLFF. The DNA of the CDR3 is TGTGCCAGCAGTGATGGGCAGGACAATGAAAAACTGTTTTTT.